Listed below are T cell receptor beta chains from one sample, sequenced in a study of T cell repertoires in cytomegalovirus infection. TCRdb used MiXCR to reprocess the reads, holding one entry per CDR3 protein. Of more than 500,000 distinct CDR3 sequences listed, approximately 16% are singletons. Source material: CD8+ T cells from PBMCs. Receptors were obtained from a human donor in good health (CMV status not recorded). Some clones in this sample may be carry-over from other donors' samples. Both conserved end residues are part of each CDR3. D genes are given only for firm matches. Size is stated for part of the rows, as once, few or many counts, or as a class when the clone is expanded.

many TRBJ1-1 - TRBV12-5 CASGWNTEAFF TGTGCTAGTGGCTGGAACACTGAAGCTTTCTTT
- TRBJ2-2 TRBD2 TRBV9 CASSVWGGTNTGELFF TGTGCCAGCAGCGTGTGGGGGGGAACGAACACCGGGGAGCTGTTTTTT
few TRBJ2-7 - TRBV19 CASSILALASEQYF TGTGCCAGTAGTATTCTCGCGCTAGCGAGTGAGCAGTACTTC
many TRBJ1-1 TRBD1 TRBV7-3 CASSPLDRSTEAFF TGTGCCAGCAGCCCGTTGGACAGGTCCACTGAAGCTTTCTTT
- TRBJ2-1 TRBD1 TRBV12-3/TRBV12-4 CASSFRGRGLQYEQFF TGTGCCAGCAGTTTTCGTGGCAGGGGGCTCCAATATGAGCAGTTCTTC
many TRBJ1-2 - TRBV7-9 CASSSYEYGYTF TGTGCCAGCAGCTCGTATGAGTATGGCTACACCTTC
many TRBJ1-1 TRBD1 TRBV19 CASSPLQGSNTEAFF TGTGCCAGTAGTCCCCTACAGGGGTCGAACACTGAAGCTTTCTTT
- TRBJ2-7 TRBD1 TRBV5-1 CASSLGDSGEQYF TGCGCCAGCAGCTTGGGGGACAGCGGCGAGCAGTACTTC
- TRBJ2-5 - TRBV27 CASSPGWETQYF TGTGCCAGCAGTCCAGGGTGGGAGACCCAGTACTTC
- TRBJ2-7 - TRBV3-1 CASSQGVRLGAYEQYF TGTGCCAGCAGCCAAGGAGTAAGGCTGGGGGCCTACGAGCAGTACTTC